Following are 22 T cell receptor beta chains from one sample sequenced in a study of tumor-infiltrating lymphocytes in primary liver carcinoma. RNA and DNA were co-extracted from around 20-30 mg of unsorted bulk tissue. From roughly 500 ng total RNA, TCR beta cDNA was generated with a primer in the constant region. Researchers made the TCR beta libraries by running three nested multiplex PCR rounds with slightly modified ARM-PCR. Primers for the first two PCR rounds were TRBV1-TRBV30 forward primers and a C-beta reverse primer (10 cycles per round). TCRdb recomputed calls from the multiplex PCR reads with MiXCR, one row per CDR3 protein. Seen here are under 50,000 distinct CDR3 sequences, 60% to 85% observed once, and the top ten hold around 30%. The sample comprised liver tumor tissue from sampling region 5. Subset defined: tumor region T5, tumor centre. Every receptor here comes from a man in his forties with primary liver carcinoma and hepatitis B virus infection.

Note on this clonotype: This may be a read error, as it is one base from a much larger clone. Written as DNA, the CDR3 is TGTGCCAGCAGCTTATATGGGGGCTATGATTCAGCCCTCCACTTT. Translation: CASSLYGGYDSALHF. The chain uses TRBV13 and TRBJ1-6; perhaps TRBD1 as D (6 bases). CDR3 length: 15 residues. Germline loops: CDR1 PRHDT, CDR2 FYEKMQ (reference sequence).

This clonotype was detected a few times. Its ends do not fully match the called genes, so a read error is possible. This chain's CDR3 is CAGSYNFGIIYEQYF. The DNA of the CDR3 is TGTGCCGGCAGCTACAATTTCGGGATCATCTACGAGCAGTACTTC. The chain carries TRBV7-9 and TRBJ2-7; perhaps TRBD2 as D (5 bases). Germline CDR1 and CDR2: SEHNR and FQNEAQ (reference sequence). This CDR3 is 15 amino acids long.

The sample holds one count of this clonotype. One end of the junction does not line up with germline, which may come from a read error. The chain links TRBV12-3 or TRBV12-4 to TRBJ2-3, with TRBD1 matching 12 bases. This CDR3 is built from 13 residues. In DNA, the CDR3 is TGTGCCGGGGGACAGGGGGCGTCAGAAACGCAGTACTTT. This sequence encodes CAGGQGASETQYF.

Comments on this clonotype: A single base separates this from a much larger clone, so it may be a read error. J is TRBJ2-7 and V is TRBV7-9, with D uncertain. This CDR3 has 13 residues. V lost 6 bases to trimming and J lost 2 bases, with 11 bases between them. Germline CDR1 and CDR2: SEHNR and FQNEAQ (reference sequence). CDR3 sequence: CASSSDAAYEQYF. DNA for the CDR3: TGTGCCAGCAGTAGTGACGCGGCCTACGAGCAGTACTTC.

V usage is TRBV7-9 and J usage is TRBJ1-1; perhaps TRBD1 as D (5 bases). The CDR3 spans 17 residues. Germline V lookup: CDR1 SEHNR, CDR2 FQNEAQ (reference sequence). CDR3 sequence: CDNSPPIWTDRGTEAFF. CDR3 coding DNA: TGTGACAACAGCCCACCTATTTGGACGGATAGGGGTACTGAAGCTTTCTTT.

Regarding this clonotype: This clone may be a read error of a much larger clone one base away. This chain links TRBV7-9 with TRBJ1-3; the D gene is possibly TRBD1 (6 bases). V was pared by 4 bases and J by 4 bases, with 14 bases between. Germline V CDR1 and CDR2: SEHNR, FQNEAQ (reference sequence). The CDR3 has 15 amino acids. CDR3 nucleotides: TGTGCCAGCAGCTCACAGGGAGATGTGGGAAACACCATATATTTT. Its translation: CASSSQGDVGNTIYF.

The sample holds a few counts of this clonotype. A much larger clone lies one base from this, so it may be a read error. The V gene is TRBV7-9, the J gene TRBJ2-7; no firm D call. Germline V lookup: CDR1 SEHNR, CDR2 FQNEAQ (reference sequence). This CDR3 is built from 13 residues. V was pared by 4 bases and J by 6 bases, with 13 bases between. CDR3 coding DNA: TGTGCCAGCAGCTCCCGTCCGGATTCCGAGCAGTACTTC. Its translation: CASSSRPDSEQYF. The full variable domain, rest sourced from reference TRBV7-9 and TRBJ2-7, is DTGVSQNPRHKITKRGQNVTFRCDPISEHNRLYWYRQTLGQGPEFLTYFQNEAQLEKSRLLSDRFSAERPKGSFSTLEIQRTEQGDSAMYLCASSSRPDSEQYFGPGTRLTVT.

This clonotype was seen only once. It is unclear where the CDR3 begins or ends on the DNA, so no DNA is shown, and the CDR3 is as TCRdb lists it. This rearrangement joins TRBV29-1 to TRBJ2-6; the table's D call, TRBD1, has no DNA check behind it. Germline V gene sequence: CDR1 SQVTM, CDR2 ANQGSEA. Both ends counted, the CDR3 spans 15 residues. The chain's CDR3 is CSVAQGALGANVLNF.

The chain carries TRBV4-1 and TRBJ2-1; 8 bases line up with TRBD2. Germline V gene data show CDR1 as MGHRA and CDR2 as YSYEKL. This CDR3 comprises 15 residues. V shed 4 bases, J shed 9 bases, and the junction held 11 bases outside the gene matches. The CDR3 loop is CASSRRTSGRIEQFF. CDR3 nucleotide sequence: TGCGCCAGCAGCCGCAGGACCAGCGGGAGAATTGAGCAGTTCTTC.

The V gene is TRBV7-3, the J gene TRBJ2-3; 10 bases fit TRBD2. There are 15 residues in the CDR3. Trimming at V came to 2 bases and at J to 6 bases, leaving 5 bases not matched to a gene. Germline V gives CDR1 SGHTA, CDR2 FQGTGA. CDR3 amino acids: CASSLSSGSSDTQYF. The CDR3 DNA reads TGTGCCAGCAGCTTATCTAGCGGGAGTAGTGATACGCAGTATTTT.

This clonotype was recorded only once. Relative to the germline gene, one junction end is altered; a read error may explain this. The J gene is TRBJ2-2, the V gene TRBV12-3 or TRBV12-4, with 7 bases matching TRBD2. CDR3 length: 15 residues. The CDR3 DNA follows: TGTGCCAGCAGCCCCGGGACGGGTAACACGGGGGGGCTGTTTTTT. This gives the protein CASSPGTGNTGGLFF.

The chain joins TRBV18 to TRBJ2-3; D ambiguous. The CDR3 is 12 residues long. Germline V CDR1 and CDR2: KGHSH, LQKENI. The ends were cut back, 2 bases at V and 0 bases at J, with 0 bases in the middle. The DNA of the CDR3 is TGTGCCAGCTCACCAAGCACAGATACGCAGTATTTT. Amino acids: CASSPSTDTQYF.

The chain recombines TRBV10-3 with TRBJ1-1, with unresolved D. Trimming shortened V by 3 bases and J by 0 bases, and 23 bases separated the two germline ends. The germline gives CDR1 ENHRY, CDR2 SYGVKD. The CDR3 consists of 19 residues. The CDR3, as DNA: TGTGCCATCAGTGATTTTACCCTTACAGCAAGCTTCATGAACACTGAAGCTTTCTTT. Its translation: CAISDFTLTASFMNTEAFF.

J is TRBJ2-1 and V is TRBV6-5; 7 nucleotides agree with TRBD1. J was trimmed by 10 bases and V by 8 bases; bases with no gene match: 17. Per germline, CDR1 MNHEY and CDR2 SVGAGI. CDR3 size: 15 residues. The DNA of the CDR3 is TGTGCCAGCCGGACCGGGACAGCAAATCCCTACGAGCAGTTCTTC. Amino acids: CASRTGTANPYEQFF.

A word on this clonotype: The junction does not match germline at one end; this may be a read error. J is TRBJ1-3 and V is TRBV4-2; a possible D gene is TRBD1 (5 bases). The length of the CDR3 is 14 residues. Germline values: CDR1 LGHNA, CDR2 YNFKEQ. This chain's CDR3 is CASSGDEAGNTIYF. The CDR3 nucleotides are TGTGCCAGCAGCGGGGACGAGGCGGGAAATACCATATATTTT.

Worth noting for this clonotype: A read error is likely, as this CDR3 ends without the conserved phenylalanine or tryptophan. The chain combines TRBV28 with TRBJ1-2; TRBD1 agrees at 8 bases. The length of the CDR3 is 13 residues. Germline V gene lookup returns CDR1 MDHEN and CDR2 SYDVKM. V was clipped by 4 bases and J by 8 bases; unmatched bases: 6. CDR3 coding DNA: TGTGCCAGCAGTTCCACAGGGGGAGACGGCTACACCCTC. Protein product: CASSSTGGDGYTL.

As for this clonotype: It is likely a read error, because the conserved phenylalanine at the end of the CDR3 is missing. This chain uses TRBV11-2 with TRBJ1-1, with D unclear. The CDR3 totals 14 residues. Deletions cut 4 bases from V and 2 bases from J, with 11 bases between. CDR1 and CDR2 from the germline V gene are SGHAT and FQNNGV. CDR3 DNA sequence: TGTGCCAGCAGCTCTAGGCGGCGAAACACTGAAGCTTTCATT. This encodes CASSSRRRNTEAFI.

A word on this clonotype: Mismatch with germline at one junction end may stem from a read error. V and J are TRBV11-1 and TRBJ2-2; 8 bases agree with TRBD1. In germline, CDR1 is SGHAT, CDR2 FQDESV (reference sequence). CDR3 size: 15 residues. In DNA, the CDR3 is TGTGCCATCAGAGCAGGGGGCCTGAGCACCTGGGAGCTGTTTTTT. Its translation is CAIRAGGLSTWELFF. Supplemented by reference TRBV11-1 and TRBJ2-2, the full variable domain reads EAEVAQSPRYKITEKSQAVAFWCDPISGHATLYWYRQILGQGPELLVQFQDESVVDDSQLPKDRFSAERLKGVDSTLKIQPAELGDSAMYLCAIRAGGLSTWELFFGEGSRLTVL.

The table lists this clonotype with many counts. CDR3 nucleotide sequence: TGTGCCAGCAGCTCCACTACACCATCTAACACAGATACGCAGTATTTT. Protein: CASSSTTPSNTDTQYF. V gene TRBV5-4 combines with J gene TRBJ2-3; D gene ambiguous. The CDR3 totals 16 residues. With 3 bases removed from V and 2 bases from J, the gap between germline ends came to 16 bases. CDR1 is SGHNT, CDR2 YYREEE, per germline (reference sequence).

This clonotype occurred many times. The chain carries TRBV12-3 or TRBV12-4 and TRBJ2-3; D remains unclear. This CDR3 is built from 12 residues. Trimming shortened V by 7 bases and J by 1 base, and 6 bases separated the two germline ends. The CDR3 here is CASTEGTDTQYF. As DNA, the CDR3 is TGTGCCAGCACTGAAGGCACAGATACGCAGTATTTT.

Concerning this clonotype: A much more abundant neighbour one base away suggests this may be a read error. This chain joins TRBV7-8 and TRBJ2-7; 10 bases are shared with TRBD2. Germline V gene sequence: CDR1 SGHVS, CDR2 FQNEAQ. This CDR3 contains 15 residues. This CDR3 reads CVSSLTGLAFHEQYF. The CDR3 nucleotides read TGTGTCAGCAGCTTGACGGGACTAGCGTTCCACGAGCAGTACTTC.

This clonotype was seen ten or more times. V gene TRBV7-8 combines with J gene TRBJ2-7, with 8 bases identical to TRBD2. From germline, CDR1 is SGHVS and CDR2 FQNEAQ. This CDR3 is 16 amino acids long. Trimming cost V 5 bases and J 0 bases; bases outside gene matches: 9. For the CDR3, the DNA is TGTGCCAGCAGCCGGGGGGGGCTAGCGGACTCCTACGAGCAGTACTTC. This encodes CASSRGGLADSYEQYF.